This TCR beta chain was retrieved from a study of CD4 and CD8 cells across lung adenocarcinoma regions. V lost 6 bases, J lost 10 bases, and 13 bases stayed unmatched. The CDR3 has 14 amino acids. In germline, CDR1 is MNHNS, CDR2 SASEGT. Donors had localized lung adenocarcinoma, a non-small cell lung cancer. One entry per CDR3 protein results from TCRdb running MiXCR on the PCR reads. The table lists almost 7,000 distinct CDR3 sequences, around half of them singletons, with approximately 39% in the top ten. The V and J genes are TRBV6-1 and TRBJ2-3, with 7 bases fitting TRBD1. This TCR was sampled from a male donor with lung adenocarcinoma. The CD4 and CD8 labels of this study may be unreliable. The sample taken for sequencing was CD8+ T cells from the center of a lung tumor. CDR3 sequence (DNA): TGTGCCAGCAGGAGCACAGGGGCGAAACACCCGCAGTATTTT. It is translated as CASRSTGAKHPQYF.